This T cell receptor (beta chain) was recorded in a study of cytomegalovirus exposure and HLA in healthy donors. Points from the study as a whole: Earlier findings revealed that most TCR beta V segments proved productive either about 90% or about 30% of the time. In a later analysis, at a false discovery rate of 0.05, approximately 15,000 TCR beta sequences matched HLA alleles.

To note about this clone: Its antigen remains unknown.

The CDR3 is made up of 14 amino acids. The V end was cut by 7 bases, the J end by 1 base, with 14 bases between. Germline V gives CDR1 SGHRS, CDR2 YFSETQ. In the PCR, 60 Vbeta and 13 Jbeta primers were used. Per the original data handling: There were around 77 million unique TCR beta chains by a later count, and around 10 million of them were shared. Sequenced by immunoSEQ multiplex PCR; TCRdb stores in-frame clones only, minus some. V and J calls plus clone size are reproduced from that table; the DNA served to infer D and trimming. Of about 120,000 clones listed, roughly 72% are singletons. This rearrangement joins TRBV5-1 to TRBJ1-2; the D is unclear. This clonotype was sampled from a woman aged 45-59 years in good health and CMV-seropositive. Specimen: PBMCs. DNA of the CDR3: TGCGCCAGCTCAGAAACAGCAGATAACTATGGCTACACCTTC. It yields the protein CASSETADNYGYTF.